Shown below are 21 T cell receptor beta chains from a single sample sequenced in a study of cytomegalovirus exposure and HLA in healthy donors. Amplification used 60 Vbeta primers and 13 Jbeta primers. Assay: immunoSEQ multiplex PCR; the TCRdb copy retains only in-frame clones and omits some. The profile shows about 110,000 clones, less than 85% of them singletons. Specimen: PBMCs. These TCRs come from a man aged 60 to 69 in good health and CMV-seronegative.

The chain carries TRBV7-6 and TRBJ2-1, with D possibly matching TRBD1 (5 bases). From germline, CDR1 is SGHVS and CDR2 FNYEAQ. This CDR3 has 12 residues. The V gene lost 4 bases and the J gene lost 7 bases, with 8 bases spanning the gap. CDR3: CASSSTDNEQFF. In DNA form, the CDR3 reads TGTGCCAGCAGCTCGACAGATAATGAGCAGTTCTTC.

The V and J genes are TRBV28 and TRBJ2-7; D gene uncertain. Germline loops: CDR1 MDHEN, CDR2 SYDVKM. The V end was cut by 4 bases, the J end by 5 bases, with 15 bases between. The CDR3 totals 14 residues. The CDR3 coding sequence is TGTGCCAGCAGTTCCCCGGGTAGGTGGCACGAGCAGTACGTC. This gives the protein CASSSPGRWHEQYV.

The genes are TRBV7-2 and TRBJ2-2; no reliable D call. Per germline, CDR1 SGHTA and CDR2 FQGNSA. The CDR3 has 15 residues. V lost 4 bases, J lost 1 base, and 10 bases lay in between. The CDR3: CASSSPARNTGELFF. The CDR3 DNA is TGTGCCAGCAGCTCCCCCGCGAGGAACACCGGGGAGCTGTTTTTT. The full variable domain, in which reference TRBV7-2 and TRBJ2-2 provide the parts outside the CDR3, is GAGVSQSPSNKVTEKGKDVELRCDPISGHTALYWYRQSLGQGLEFLIYFQGNSAPDKSGLPSDRFSAERTGGSVSTLTIQRTQQEDSAVYLCASSSPARNTGELFFGEGSRLTVL.

The genes are TRBV7-2 and TRBJ1-2; 8 bases are shared with TRBD1. Trimming took 6 bases from V and 8 from J; bases not matched to a gene: 8. The germline gives CDR1 SGHTA, CDR2 FQGNSA. The CDR3 consists of 13 residues. CDR3 region: CASSSWTGQGYTF. CDR3 nucleotide sequence: TGTGCCAGCAGTTCATGGACAGGGCAAGGCTACACCTTC. The variable domain in full, completed from reference TRBV7-2 and TRBJ1-2, reads GAGVSQSPSNKVTEKGKDVELRCDPISGHTALYWYRQSLGQGLEFLIYFQGNSAPDKSGLPSDRFSAERTGGSVSTLTIQRTQQEDSAVYLCASSSWTGQGYTFGSGTRLTVV.

The genes are TRBV5-1 and TRBJ2-5, with D maybe TRBD1 (6 bases). CDR1 and CDR2 (germline): SGHRS, YFSETQ. The CDR3 extends over 15 amino acids. V lost 0 bases, J lost 10 bases, and 19 bases lay in between. Here the CDR3 DNA reads TGCGCCAGCAGCTTGGATAACGCAGGGGTAGGGGACCAGTACTTC. Its protein product is CASSLDNAGVGDQYF.

V is TRBV14 and J is TRBJ2-5, with 12 nucleotides matching TRBD2. The CDR3 has 20 residues. Germline CDR1 reads SGHDN; CDR2 reads FVKESK. V lost 2 bases to trimming and J lost 0 bases; unmatched junction nucleotides: 13. The CDR3 region has the DNA TGTGCCAGCAGCCAATTTGGACTAGCGGGGACGAATTGGTACCAAGAGACCCAGTACTTC. Amino acid sequence: CASSQFGLAGTNWYQETQYF.

V usage is TRBV4-3 and J usage is TRBJ1-3, with D hard to call. This CDR3 is 15 amino acids long. Germline CDR1 and CDR2: LGHNA and YSLEER. The V end was cut by 5 bases, the J end by 4 bases, with 15 bases between. The CDR3 loop reads CASSRLTGTGNTIYF. The DNA of the CDR3 is TGCGCCAGCAGCAGGCTCACGGGAACAGGAAACACCATATATTTT.

This chain connects TRBV6-1 to TRBJ2-7; D remains ambiguous. Germline V CDR1 and CDR2: MNHNS, SASEGT. The CDR3 extends over 14 amino acids. The V gene lost 6 bases and the J gene lost 4 bases, with 16 bases spanning the gap. The CDR3 sequence: CASSRIMARYEQYV. CDR3 sequence (DNA): TGTGCCAGCAGCCGCATTATGGCGAGGTACGAGCAGTACGTC.

V and J are TRBV2 and TRBJ2-2; the match to TRBD2 covers 9 bases. V was pared by 6 bases and J by 5 bases, with 10 bases of the junction left unmatched. Germline V CDR1 and CDR2: SNHLY, FYNNEI. The CDR3 has 16 residues. The CDR3 DNA follows: TGTGCCAGCAGGACCGGGGGACTAGCTAAAACCGGGGAGCTGTTTTTT. This sequence encodes CASRTGGLAKTGELFF.

The rearrangement joins TRBV2 to TRBJ2-3; a weak D match, TRBD1 (5 bases). Trimming took 2 bases from V and 5 from J, leaving 14 bases between them. The germline CDR1 and CDR2 sequences are SNHLY and FYNNEI. The CDR3 has 15 amino acids. CDR3: CASSEPRRDKDTQYF. CDR3 DNA sequence: TGTGCCAGCAGTGAACCGCGCAGGGATAAAGATACGCAGTATTTT. The entire variable domain, with the rest obtained from reference TRBV2 and TRBJ2-3, is as follows: EPEVTQTPSHQVTQMGQEVILRCVPISNHLYFYWYRQILGQKVEFLVSFYNNEISEKSEIFDDQFSVERPDGSNFTLKIRSTKLEDSAMYFCASSEPRRDKDTQYFGPGTRLTVL.

This clone showed up just a few times. The chain carries TRBV5-1 and TRBJ2-7; weak D call: TRBD1 (6 bases). Germline loops: CDR1 SGHRS, CDR2 YFSETQ. The CDR3 contains 12 residues. V dropped 4 bases and J dropped 7 bases, with 12 bases sitting between them. CDR3 sequence: CASSPAGQEQYF. CDR3 nucleotide sequence: TGCGCCAGCAGCCCTGCCGGACAGGAGCAGTACTTC. Full variable domain (rest looked up from reference TRBV5-1 and TRBJ2-7): KAGVTQTPRYLIKTRGQQVTLSCSPISGHRSVSWYQQTPGQGLQFLFEYFSETQRNKGNFPGRFSGRQFSNSRSEMNVSTLELGDSALYLCASSPAGQEQYFGPGTRLTVT.

The chain combines TRBV7-2 with TRBJ1-2; 9 nucleotides line up with TRBD1. The CDR3 covers 14 residues. Unmatched junction bases numbered 0, after V lost 1 base and J lost 3 bases. CDR1 and CDR2 from the germline V gene are SGHTA and FQGNSA. CDR3 in amino acids: CASSLGQGDYGYTF. DNA for the CDR3: TGTGCCAGCAGCTTAGGACAGGGGGACTATGGCTACACCTTC.

This clone appeared a few times. The J gene is TRBJ2-2, the V gene TRBV30, with TRBD1 identical over 7 bases. CDR3 size: 14 residues. CDR1 is GTSNPN, CDR2 SVGIG, per germline (reference sequence). With 7 bases clipped from V and 0 bases from J, the junction kept 5 bases outside the gene matches. In DNA form, the CDR3 reads TGTGCCTTGACAGGGAGCGCGAACACCGGGGAGCTGTTTTTT. The encoded protein is CALTGSANTGELFF.

This chain links TRBV13 with TRBJ1-6; no definite D call. Trimming pared 5 bases from V and 9 bases from J, leaving 20 bases between. Germline V gene lookup returns CDR1 PRHDT and CDR2 FYEKMQ (reference sequence). CDR3 size: 16 residues. The CDR3 here is CASSTTMDSEGSPLHF. As DNA, the CDR3 is TGTGCCAGCAGCACCACTATGGACTCCGAGGGTTCACCCCTCCACTTT.

The chain combines TRBV11-3 with TRBJ2-7; unclear D gene. Germline V CDR1 and CDR2: SGHNT, YENEEA. This CDR3 has 13 residues. Trimming shortened V by 5 bases and J by 1 base, and 9 bases separated the two germline ends. This chain's CDR3 is CASSPHGSYEQYF. CDR3 nucleotides: TGTGCCAGCAGCCCACACGGGTCCTACGAGCAGTACTTC. The entire variable domain, with the rest obtained from reference TRBV11-3 and TRBJ2-7, is as follows: EAGVVQSPRYKIIEKKQPVAFWCNPISGHNTLYWYLQNLGQGPELLIRYENEEAVDDSQLPKDRFSAERLKGVDSTLKIQPAELGDSAVYLCASSPHGSYEQYFGPGTRLTVT.

The chain is built from TRBV11-2 and TRBJ2-3; 7 bases align to TRBD2. CDR1 is SGHAT and CDR2 is FQNNGV in the germline V gene. The V segment lost 0 bases and the J segment 4 bases; nucleotides outside the gene matches: 13. This CDR3 has 18 residues. As DNA, the CDR3 is TGTGCCAGCAGCTTAGATGGCCTAGCGGCTGCTTGGGCAGATACGCAGTATTTT. This codes for CASSLDGLAAAWADTQYF.

The V call is TRBV5-1, the J call TRBJ2-1; a possible D gene is TRBD2 (5 bases). The CDR3 totals 13 residues. Germline CDR1 SGHRS, CDR2 YFSETQ. Deletions cut 4 bases from V and 6 bases from J, with 11 bases between. The CDR3 here is CASSVIRGNEQFF. In DNA form, the CDR3 reads TGCGCCAGCAGCGTAATACGGGGCAATGAGCAGTTCTTC.

V gene TRBV5-6 combines with J gene TRBJ2-6; tentative D call: TRBD2 (5 bases). V gave up 4 bases and J gave up 0 bases, with 8 bases separating them. From germline, CDR1 is SGHDT and CDR2 YYEEEE. The CDR3 has 15 residues. CDR3 sequence (DNA): TGTGCCAGCAGCCTCGGGATCTCTGGGGCCAACGTCCTGACTTTC. Its protein product is CASSLGISGANVLTF.

As for this clone: This same CDR3 is encoded by further DNA sequences in the sample. The chain is built from TRBV30 and TRBJ2-7, with D perhaps TRBD2 (6 bases). V was clipped by 1 base and J by 7 bases, with 11 bases between them. This CDR3 has 12 residues. The germline CDR1 and CDR2 sequences are GTSNPN and SVGIG (reference sequence). This chain's CDR3 is CAWSGGVPEQYF. CDR3 nucleotide sequence: TGTGCCTGGAGTGGCGGGGTCCCTGAGCAGTACTTC.

This chain joins TRBV7-2 and TRBJ2-7, with TRBD1 matching 12 bases. The length of the CDR3 is 15 residues. Germline V gives CDR1 SGHTA, CDR2 FQGNSA. With V trimmed by 1 base and J by 7 bases, 5 bases remained unmatched. The CDR3 protein is CASSLVGTGGWEQYF. CDR3 bases: TGTGCCAGCAGCTTAGTGGGGACAGGGGGCTGGGAGCAGTACTTC.

The CDR3 reads CASSYTTGNTEAFF. CDR3 DNA: TGTGCCAGCAGTTACACCACGGGGAACACTGAAGCTTTCTTT. The V and J genes are TRBV6-5 and TRBJ1-1, with D hard to call. V lost 2 bases, J lost 1 base, and 8 bases lay in between. The length of the CDR3 is 14 residues. Germline V CDR1 and CDR2: MNHEY, SVGAGI.